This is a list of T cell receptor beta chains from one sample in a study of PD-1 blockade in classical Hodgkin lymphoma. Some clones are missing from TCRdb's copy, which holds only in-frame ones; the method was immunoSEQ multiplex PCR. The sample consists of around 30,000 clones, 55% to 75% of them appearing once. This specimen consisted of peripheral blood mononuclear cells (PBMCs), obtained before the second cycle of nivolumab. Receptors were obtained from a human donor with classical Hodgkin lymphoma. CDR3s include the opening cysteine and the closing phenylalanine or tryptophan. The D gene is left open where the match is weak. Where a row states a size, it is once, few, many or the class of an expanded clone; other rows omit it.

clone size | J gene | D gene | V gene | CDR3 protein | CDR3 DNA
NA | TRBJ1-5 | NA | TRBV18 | CASSPGRQGNQPQHF | TGTGCCAGCTCACCCGGGCGGCAGGGCAATCAGCCCCAGCATTTT
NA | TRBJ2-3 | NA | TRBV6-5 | CASRSKEADTQYF | TGTGCCAGCAGATCCAAAGAGGCGGATACGCAGTATTTT
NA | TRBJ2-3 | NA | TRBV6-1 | CASSEDPTTSTDTQYF | TGTGCCAGCAGTGAAGACCCGACTACTAGCACAGATACGCAGTATTTT
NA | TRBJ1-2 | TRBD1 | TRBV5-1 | CASSLATGGVRADGYTF | TGCGCCAGCAGCTTGGCCACAGGGGGCGTACGGGCCGATGGCTACACCTTC
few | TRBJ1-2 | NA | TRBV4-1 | CAATTSNMNMVEGYTF | TGCGCCGCAACGACCTCCAACATGAATATGGTGGAAGGCTACACCTTC
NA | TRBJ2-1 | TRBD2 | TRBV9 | CASSPRGLDSYNEQFF | TGTGCCAGCAGCCCCCGGGGACTAGACTCCTACAATGAGCAGTTCTTC
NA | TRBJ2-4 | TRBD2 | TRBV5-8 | CASKDAGTSGKNIQYF | TGTGCCAGCAAAGATGCCGGGACTAGCGGAAAAAACATTCAGTACTTC
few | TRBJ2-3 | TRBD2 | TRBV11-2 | CASSLPGGRADTQYF | TGTGCCAGCAGCTTACCCGGGGGGAGGGCAGATACGCAGTATTTT
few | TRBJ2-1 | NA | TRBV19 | CASSAAAYNEQFF | TGTGCCAGTAGTGCGGCCGCGTACAATGAGCAGTTCTTC
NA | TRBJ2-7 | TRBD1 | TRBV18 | CASSAQGQGTREQYF | TGTGCCAGCTCAGCACAGGGACAGGGGACGAGAGAGCAGTACTTC
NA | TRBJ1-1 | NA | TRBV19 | CASSISGGDTEAFF | TGTGCCAGTAGTATTTCGGGTGGGGACACTGAAGCTTTCTTT
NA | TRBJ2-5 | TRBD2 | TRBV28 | CASSSMITSGGVEETQYF | TGTGCCAGCAGTTCTATGATAACTAGCGGGGGGGTAGAAGAGACCCAGTACTTC
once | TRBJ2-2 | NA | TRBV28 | CASRQDPRVTGELFF | TGTGCCAGCAGACAGGACCCAAGGGTGACCGGGGAGCTGTTTTTT
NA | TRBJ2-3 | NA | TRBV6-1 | CASTSSRDGGDTQYF | TGTGCCAGCACCTCTAGCAGGGACGGAGGAGATACGCAGTATTTT
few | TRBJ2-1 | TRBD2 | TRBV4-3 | CASSHREGNEQFF | TGCGCCAGCAGCCATCGGGAGGGCAATGAGCAGTTCTTC
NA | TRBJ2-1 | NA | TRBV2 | CASSEAPGVMVF | TGTGCCAGCAGTGAAGCGCCGGGGGTAATGGTCTTC
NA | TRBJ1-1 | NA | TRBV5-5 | CASTKGENTEAFF | TGTGCCAGCACTAAAGGGGAGAACACTGAAGCTTTCTTT
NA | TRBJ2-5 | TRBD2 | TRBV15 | CATKRSGGPRVETQYF | TGTGCCACCAAAAGGTCGGGGGGGCCGAGGGTAGAGACCCAGTACTTC
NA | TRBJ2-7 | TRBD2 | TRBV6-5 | CASSDRGGTAYEQYF | TGTGCCAGCTCCGACCGCGGGGGAACGGCTTACGAGCAGTACTTC
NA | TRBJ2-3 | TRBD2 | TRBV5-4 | CASSLGEGSTSGGSTDTQYF | TGTGCCAGCAGCTTGGGGGAAGGATCTACTAGCGGGGGTAGCACAGATACGCAGTATTTT
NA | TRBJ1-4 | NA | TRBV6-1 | CASRITVATNEKLFF | TGTGCCAGCAGAATAACAGTAGCAACTAATGAAAAACTGTTTTTT
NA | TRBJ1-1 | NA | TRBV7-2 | CASSPPIGGRGAFF | TGTGCCAGCAGCCCACCGATCGGAGGGCGGGGGGCTTTCTTT
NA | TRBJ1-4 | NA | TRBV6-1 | CASSEAGATNEKLFF | TGTGCCAGCAGTGAAGCGGGAGCAACTAATGAAAAACTGTTTTTT
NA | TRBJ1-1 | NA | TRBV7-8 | CASSTYDTEAFF | TGTGCCAGCAGCACCTACGACACTGAAGCTTTCTTT
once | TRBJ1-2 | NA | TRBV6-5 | CASSVPSLTAGYTF | TGTGCCAGCAGCGTCCCGAGCCTTACCGCTGGCTACACCTTC
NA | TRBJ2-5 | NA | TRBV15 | CATSRGKGGYQETQYF | TGTGCCACCAGCAGAGGGAAGGGCGGGTACCAAGAGACCCAGTACTTC
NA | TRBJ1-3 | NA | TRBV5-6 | CASSLARGSSGNTIYF | TGTGCCAGCAGCTTGGCTCGGGGGTCCTCTGGAAACACCATATATTTT
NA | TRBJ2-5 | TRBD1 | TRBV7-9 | CASSLTWGTGATETQYF | TGTGCCAGCAGTCTTACTTGGGGGACAGGGGCGACGGAGACCCAGTACTTC
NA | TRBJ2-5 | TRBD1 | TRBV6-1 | CASSPRQGWVETQYF | TGTGCCAGCAGTCCCCGACAGGGGTGGGTGGAGACCCAGTACTTC
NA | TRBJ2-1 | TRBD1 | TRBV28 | CASSRPGTGYNEQFF | TGTGCCAGCAGTCGTCCCGGGACAGGGTACAATGAGCAGTTCTTC
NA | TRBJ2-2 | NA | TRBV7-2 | CAWGTPPGELFF | TGTGCCTGGGGGACCCCTCCCGGGGAGCTGTTTTTT
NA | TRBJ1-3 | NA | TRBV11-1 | CASSFERPHSGNTIYF | TGTGCCAGCAGCTTCGAACGCCCACACTCTGGAAACACCATATATTTT
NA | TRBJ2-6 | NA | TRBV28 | CASSAYSGANVLTF | TGTGCCAGCAGTGCATACTCTGGGGCCAACGTCCTGACTTTC
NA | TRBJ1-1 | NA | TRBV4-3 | CASSHNPPGTMKAFF | TGCGCCAGCAGCCATAACCCGCCCGGGACAATGAAAGCTTTCTTT
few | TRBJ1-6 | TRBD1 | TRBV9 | CASSAQGLSYNSPLHF | TGTGCCAGCAGCGCACAGGGGCTCTCCTATAATTCACCCCTCCACTTT
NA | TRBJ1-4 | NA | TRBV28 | CASSSVAGAIGTNEKLFF | TGTGCCAGCAGTTCCGTTGCGGGGGCCATAGGGACTAATGAAAAACTGTTTTTT
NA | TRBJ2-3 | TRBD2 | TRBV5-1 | CASSLGGLAGPEDTQYF | TGCGCCAGCAGCTTAGGGGGACTAGCGGGTCCAGAGGATACGCAGTATTTT
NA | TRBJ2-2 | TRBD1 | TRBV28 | CASTSQGAKTGELFF | TGTGCCAGCACGTCTCAGGGGGCAAAGACCGGGGAGCTGTTTTTT
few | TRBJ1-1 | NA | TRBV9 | CASSPNPTDEAFF | TGTGCCAGCAGCCCAAACCCGACCGATGAAGCTTTCTTT
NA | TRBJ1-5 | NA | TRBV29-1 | CSVQAGLTGQPQHF | TGCAGCGTTCAAGCAGGGTTAACTGGGCAGCCCCAGCATTTT
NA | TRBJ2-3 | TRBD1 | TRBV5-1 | CASSSGRQGALRSTDTQYF | TGCGCCAGCAGCTCCGGCCGGCAGGGGGCACTACGAAGCACAGATACGCAGTATTTT
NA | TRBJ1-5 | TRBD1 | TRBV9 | CASSGLQGDGPQHF | TGTGCCAGCAGCGGATTACAGGGGGATGGGCCCCAGCATTTT
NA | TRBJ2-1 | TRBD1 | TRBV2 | CASSGGQGDSYNEQFF | TGTGCCAGCAGTGGAGGACAGGGGGATTCCTACAATGAGCAGTTCTTC
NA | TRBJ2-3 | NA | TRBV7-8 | CASSLNREGTQYF | TGTGCCAGCAGCCTGAACAGGGAAGGTACGCAGTATTTT
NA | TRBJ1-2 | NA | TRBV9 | CASSVEGSYLTGYTF | TGTGCCAGCAGCGTAGAGGGGTCTTACCTGACGGGCTACACCTTC
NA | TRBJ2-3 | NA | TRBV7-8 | CASSFVSGASTDTQYF | TGTGCCAGCAGCTTCGTTTCGGGGGCAAGCACAGATACGCAGTATTTT
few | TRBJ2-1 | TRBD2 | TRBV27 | CASRGAGGAYNEQFF | TGTGCCAGCAGAGGAGCGGGGGGGGCGTACAATGAGCAGTTCTTC
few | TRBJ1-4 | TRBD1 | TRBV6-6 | CASSYSGTANEKLFF | TGTGCCAGCAGTTACTCCGGGACAGCTAATGAAAAACTGTTTTTT
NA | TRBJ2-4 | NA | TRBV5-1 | CASSLVASKNIQYF | TGCGCCAGCAGCTTGGTGGCGAGCAAAAACATTCAGTACTTC
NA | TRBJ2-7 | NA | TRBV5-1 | CASSPTGDLLYYEQYF | TGCGCCAGCAGCCCGACGGGGGACCTTCTCTATTACGAGCAGTACTTC
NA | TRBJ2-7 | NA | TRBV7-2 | CASSYGGGRLSYEQYF | TGTGCCAGCAGCTATGGTGGAGGAAGGTTGTCCTACGAGCAGTACTTC
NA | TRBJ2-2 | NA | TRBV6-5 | CASKRAGNTGELFF | TGTGCCAGCAAAAGGGCAGGGAACACCGGGGAGCTGTTTTTT
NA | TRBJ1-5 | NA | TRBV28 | CASSFQHSNQPQHF | TGTGCCAGCAGTTTTCAGCATAGCAATCAGCCCCAGCATTTT
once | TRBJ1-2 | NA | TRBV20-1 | CSARDLGGYTF | TGCAGTGCTAGGGATTTAGGGGGCTACACCTTC
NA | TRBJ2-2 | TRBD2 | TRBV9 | CASSVVAGDNTGELFF | TGTGCCAGCAGCGTAGTTGCGGGGGACAACACCGGGGAGCTGTTTTTT
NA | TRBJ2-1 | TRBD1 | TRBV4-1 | CASSQTGADEQFF | TGCGCCAGCAGCCAGACAGGGGCGGATGAGCAGTTCTTC
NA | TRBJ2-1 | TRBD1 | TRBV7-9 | CASSLESGGLNEQFF | TGTGCCAGCAGCTTAGAGTCAGGGGGCCTGAATGAGCAGTTCTTC